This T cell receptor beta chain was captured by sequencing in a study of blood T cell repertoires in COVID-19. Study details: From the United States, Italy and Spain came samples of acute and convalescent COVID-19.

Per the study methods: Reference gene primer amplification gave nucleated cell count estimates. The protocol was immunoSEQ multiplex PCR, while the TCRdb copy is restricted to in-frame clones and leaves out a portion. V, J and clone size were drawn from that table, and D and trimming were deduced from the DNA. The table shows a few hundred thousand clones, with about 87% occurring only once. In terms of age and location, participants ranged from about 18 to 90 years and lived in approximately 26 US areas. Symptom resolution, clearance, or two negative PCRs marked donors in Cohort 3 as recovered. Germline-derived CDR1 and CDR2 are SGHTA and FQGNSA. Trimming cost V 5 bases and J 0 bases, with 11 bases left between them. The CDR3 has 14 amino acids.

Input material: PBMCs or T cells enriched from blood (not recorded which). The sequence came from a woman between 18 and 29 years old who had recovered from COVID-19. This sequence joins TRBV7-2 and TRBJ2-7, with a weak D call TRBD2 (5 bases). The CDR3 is CASSRSVSSYEQYF. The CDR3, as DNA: TGTGCCAGCAGCCGTAGCGTGAGCTCCTACGAGCAGTACTTC.